This entry is about one T cell receptor (beta chain). Its binding antigen is unknown. No quality values exist for individual bases; no much larger clone is one base distant. The record originates from a study of primary melanoma T cells and metastatic recurrence (dated by TCRdb to 2019 to 2021). About the investigation overall: A total of around 190 primary melanomas made up the cohort, all of stage T2 to T4 and more than 1 mm thick. Whether patient outcome could be predicted by T-cell fraction and T-cell repertoire clonality in primary melanoma tumors was the question this study put to the test. The T-cell fraction measured by TCR beta sequencing was weighed against progression-free survival, the clinical outcome chosen for the comparison. Histopathological grading of tumor-infiltrating lymphocytes was compared with the T-cell fraction derived from sequencing. Study-wide findings and limitations: The tumor T-cell fraction reportedly predicted progression-free survival independently of thickness, ulceration, mitotic rate and age. The authors presented an effective T-cell-mediated antitumor response in primary melanoma only as a suggestion and not as a demonstrated mechanism. Regardless of nodal disease, mitotic rate or ulceration status, a T-cell fraction above 20% appeared to be protective. Progression-free survival prediction was reportedly improved more by adding T-cell fraction to tumor thickness than by adding any other histopathological variable.

Each patient's primary melanoma had been surgically resected and was viewed as potentially curable, though still at risk of metastatic recurrence. The library was made by the immunoSEQ multiplex PCR assay. Primary melanoma tumor tissue was subjected to high-throughput sequencing of the T-cell receptor beta chain. The original methods were these. The repertoire analyses covered TCRB CDR3 sharing between samples and the distribution of insertions and deletions. A gradient-boosted model ranked the predictive value of the T-cell fraction against histopathological variables. TCRdb took over this immuneACCESS table, retaining in-frame rearrangements with V and J assigned. Such tables are incomplete; in checked studies, under half of the missing clones stem from an unresolved V gene, and the remainder is unexplained. The V and J calls and clone size were taken over from that table, and D and trimming were inferred from the DNA. A total of 1,500 to 2,000 clones appear in this sample, 77% of them only once. In total, the top ten clones hold about 37% of the sample.

CDR1 is given as SGHVS and CDR2 as FNYEAQ, both from the germline V gene. V loses 5 bases, J loses 2 bases, and the germline ends lie 14 bases apart. Counted from cysteine to phenylalanine, this CDR3 has 15 amino acids. Here the CDR3 DNA is all that survives: 45 bases in frame from base 1. The rearranged segments are TRBV7-6 and TRBJ2-3; TRBD2 could be the D gene, as 6 bases match. Sequencing was done on a sample of melanoma tumor tissue. This clonotype was sampled from a human donor with melanoma. The nucleotide sequence is TGTGCCAGCAGCCTGACCCGGGACTTCACAGATACGCAGTATTTT. Its protein reads: CASSLTRDFTDTQYF. Full variable domain (CDR3 extended with the reference TRBV7-6 and TRBJ2-3 proteins): GAGVSQSPRYKVTKRGQDVALRCDPISGHVSLYWYRQALGQGPEFLTYFNYEAQQDKSGLPNDRFSAERPEGSISTLTIQRTEQRDSAMYRCASSLTRDFTDTQYFGPGTRLTVL.